This TCR beta chain was profiled in a study of blood T cell repertoires in COVID-19. Overall study: Researchers got acute and convalescent COVID-19 samples from the United States, Italy and Spain. Nucleic acid was either cDNA or gDNA, and it came from T cells, B-cell-depleted T cells, or PBMCs.

In the authors' workflow: Quantification of nucleated cells was approximated via reference gene primer amplification. The data were produced by immunoSEQ multiplex PCR, yet TCRdb's version contains in-frame clones alone and is incomplete. The V and J calls and clone size are taken from that table; D and trimming were inferred from the DNA. The sample carries more than 70,000 clones, approximately 83% recorded once. Material for sequencing was peripheral blood. The receptor was isolated from a man aged 60 to 75 with acute or convalescent COVID-19.

The CDR3 sequence is CASSEGTSSNQPQHF. The CDR3 DNA reads as TGTGCCAGCAGTGAAGGGACATCTAGCAATCAGCCCCAGCATTTT. The chain combines TRBV6-1 with TRBJ1-5; D might be TRBD1 (5 bases). The ends were cut back, 1 base at V and 0 bases at J, with 7 bases in the middle. This CDR3 region has 15 residues. Looked up from germline, CDR1 is MNHNS and CDR2 is SASEGT.